Below are 30 T cell receptor beta chains sequenced from a single sample in a study of T cell repertoires in cytomegalovirus infection. TCRdb ran MiXCR on the reads and lists one entry per CDR3 protein. The sample consists of fewer than 550,000 distinct CDR3 sequences, roughly 10% of them appearing once. Sequencing input: PBMCs. These receptors were collected from a human donor in good health (CMV status not recorded). Some clones in this sample may be carry-over from other donors' samples.

The table lists this clonotype with many counts. The V and J genes are TRBV7-9 and TRBJ2-5; the match to TRBD2 covers 9 bases. Germline V CDR1 and CDR2: SEHNR, FQNEAQ (reference sequence). Trimming took 5 bases from V and 0 from J; bases not matched to a gene: 7. This CDR3 spans 16 amino acids. The CDR3 DNA sequence: TGTGCCAGCAGCCGTCCCAGACTAGCGGACCAAGAGACCCAGTACTTC. Residues: CASSRPRLADQETQYF.

The chain employs TRBV27 and TRBJ2-7; the match to TRBD1 covers 9 bases. This CDR3 has 15 residues. Germline V gene lookup returns CDR1 MNHEY and CDR2 SMNVEV (reference sequence). After removal of 5 bases from V and 2 bases from J, the junction contained 7 bases not matched to a gene. CDR3 region: CASSRSGTGTYEQYF. The CDR3 DNA follows: TGTGCCAGCAGTCGATCCGGGACAGGGACCTACGAGCAGTACTTC.

The chain joins TRBV5-1 to TRBJ2-3, with D perhaps TRBD2 (6 bases). Trimming removed 7 bases from V and 1 base from J, with 10 bases in between. The CDR3 spans 13 residues. Germline CDR1 SGHRS, CDR2 YFSETQ. For the CDR3, the DNA is TGCGCCAGCTGGGACTTCCGCACAGATACGCAGTATTTT. Translation: CASWDFRTDTQYF.

This clonotype was seen at least ten times. The rearrangement links TRBV30 to TRBJ1-5; 9 bases are shared with TRBD1. The V segment lost 4 bases and the J segment 6 bases; nucleotides outside the gene matches: 7. The V gene's germline CDR1 is GTSNPN and CDR2 SVGIG (reference sequence). The CDR3 sequence is 14 residues long. The CDR3 DNA sequence: TGTGCCTGGAATACCGGGACAGGGAGTCAGCCCCAGCATTTT. This gives the protein CAWNTGTGSQPQHF.

This clonotype was counted a single time. This chain joins TRBV3-1 and TRBJ1-5; D not certain. CDR3 length equals 13 residues. Germline V CDR1 and CDR2: LGHDT, YNNKEL (reference sequence). V shed 6 bases and J shed 1 base, with 7 bases lying between them. The CDR3 region has the DNA TGTGCCAGCAGTAGGGCCAGCAATCAGCCCCAGCATTTT. Translating gives CASSRASNQPQHF.

This clonotype was seen repeatedly, ten times or more. The chain combines TRBV2 with TRBJ2-2; 9 bases are shared with TRBD1. Germline V gene sequence: CDR1 SNHLY, CDR2 FYNNEI. V lost 2 bases, J lost 0 bases, and 4 bases stayed unmatched. CDR3 length equals 17 residues. CDR3 sequence reads: CASSEWRTGANTGELFF. As DNA, the CDR3 is TGTGCCAGCAGTGAATGGCGGACAGGGGCGAACACCGGGGAGCTGTTTTTT.

This clonotype occurred many times. The chain employs TRBV12-3 or TRBV12-4 and TRBJ2-2; 9 positions match TRBD2. With V trimmed by 3 bases and J by 7 bases, 6 bases remained unmatched. The CDR3 has 15 residues. The CDR3 DNA is TGTGCCAGCAGTTTCATCGGGACTAGCATCGGGGAGCTGTTTTTT. It translates to CASSFIGTSIGELFF.

This clonotype was observed many times. The V call is TRBV11-2, the J call TRBJ1-1, with D possibly TRBD1 on 5 matching bases. The CDR3 runs 15 residues. CDR1 and CDR2 (germline): SGHAT, FQNNGV. Trimming removed 5 bases at V and 4 bases at J, with 17 bases between. The CDR3 DNA reads as TGTGCCAGCAGCCAAATCAGGGACTTCGGCACTGAAGCTTTCTTT. This translates into CASSQIRDFGTEAFF.

This clonotype was recorded once. This chain uses TRBV9 with TRBJ1-5; 7 positions agree with TRBD1. After removal of 4 bases from V and 4 bases from J, the junction contained 8 bases not matched to a gene. Germline V CDR1 and CDR2: SGDLS, YYNGEE. This CDR3 is 15 amino acids long. The CDR3 sequence is CASSPLGTANQPQHF. In nucleotides, the CDR3 is TGTGCCAGCAGCCCGCTTGGGACAGCTAATCAGCCCCAGCATTTT.

This clonotype was detected many times. CDR3 in amino acids: CASIGGAGGRGEQFF. The CDR3 region has the DNA TGTGCCAGCATCGGCGGGGCAGGGGGACGGGGTGAGCAGTTCTTC. The gene calls are TRBV7-6 and TRBJ2-1; D possibly corresponds to TRBD1 (7 bases). Trimming removed 7 bases from V and 9 bases from J, with 22 bases in between. The germline V gene encodes CDR1 SGHVS and CDR2 FNYEAQ. The CDR3 spans 15 residues.

This clonotype turned up a few times. The J gene is TRBJ2-2, the V gene TRBV29-1; D is perhaps TRBD1 (6 bases). Trimming shortened V by 7 bases and J by 3 bases, and 15 bases separated the two germline ends. From germline, CDR1 is SQVTM and CDR2 ANQGSEA. The CDR3 is made up of 14 amino acids. The CDR3 nucleotides read TGCAGCGCTCTGACAGGAACGGACACCGGGGAGCTGTTTTTT. Its protein product is CSALTGTDTGELFF.

The chain employs TRBV20-1 and TRBJ2-7; 7 nucleotides match TRBD2. CDR1 and CDR2 from the germline V gene are DFQATT and SNEGSKA (reference sequence). The V gene end was trimmed by 7 bases and the J gene end by 0 bases; junction bases not matched to a gene: 6. This CDR3 has 13 amino acids. The CDR3 sequence: CSEKSGASYEQYF. DNA of the CDR3: TGCAGTGAGAAAAGCGGGGCCTCCTACGAGCAGTACTTC.

This clonotype occurred many times. This chain uses TRBV10-3 with TRBJ2-3; the D call may be TRBD1 or TRBD2 (6 bases each). This CDR3 spans 13 amino acids. Looked up from germline, CDR1 is ENHRY and CDR2 is SYGVKD. The germline V and J ends were trimmed by 6 bases and 2 bases, with 9 bases remaining between them. CDR3 loop: CAIRQGLTDTQYF. DNA of the CDR3: TGTGCCATCAGACAGGGACTCACAGATACGCAGTATTTT.

Ten or more counts support this clonotype. The chain carries TRBV27 and TRBJ1-6, with 8 bases that match TRBD1. Germline loops: CDR1 MNHEY, CDR2 SMNVEV (reference sequence). Trimming took 4 bases from V and 4 from J; bases not matched to a gene: 6. The CDR3 contains 16 residues. CDR3 region: CASSYLGTGYNSPLHF. The DNA for the CDR3 is TGTGCCAGCAGTTATCTTGGGACAGGTTATAATTCACCCCTCCACTTT.

The V and J genes are TRBV6-4 and TRBJ2-3; D gene ambiguous. Looked up from germline, CDR1 is MRHNA and CDR2 is SNTAGT. The CDR3 loop spans 13 amino acids. V was cut by 4 bases and J by 1 base, with 6 bases left in between. Written as DNA, the CDR3 is TGTGCCAGCAGTGCTTCTCGCACAGATACGCAGTATTTT. Its protein product is CASSASRTDTQYF.

This clonotype has more than one count but fewer than ten. This chain joins TRBV19 and TRBJ1-2, with D tentatively TRBD1 (5 bases). The CDR3 is 12 amino acids. The V end was cut by 6 bases, the J end by 7 bases, with 12 bases between. The V gene's germline CDR1 is LNHDA and CDR2 SQIVND (reference sequence). CDR3 DNA sequence: TGTGCCAGTAGCCGCGCGGGGGGTGGCTACACCTTC. Translated, it gives CASSRAGGGYTF.

This clonotype came up a few times. The CDR3 region has the DNA TGCGCCAGCAGCACCGACGGTGGAGGTTACGAGCAGTACTTC. Translating gives CASSTDGGGYEQYF. V gene TRBV5-1 combines with J gene TRBJ2-7; TRBD2 might be the D (5 bases). Germline-derived CDR1 and CDR2 are SGHRS and YFSETQ. Trimming removed 4 bases at V and 4 bases at J, with 15 bases between. The CDR3 totals 14 residues. The variable domain in full, with the rest retrieved from reference TRBV5-1 and TRBJ2-7, is KAGVTQTPRYLIKTRGQQVTLSCSPISGHRSVSWYQQTPGQGLQFLFEYFSETQRNKGNFPGRFSGRQFSNSRSEMNVSTLELGDSALYLCASSTDGGGYEQYFGPGTRLTVT.

The gene calls are TRBV2 and TRBJ1-5; no clear D gene. This CDR3 has 15 residues. V was pared by 8 bases and J by 1 base, with 15 bases between. The V gene's germline CDR1 is SNHLY and CDR2 FYNNEI. CDR3 in amino acids: CASSMAVFSNQPQHF. CDR3 coding DNA: TGTGCCAGCTCCATGGCAGTCTTCAGCAATCAGCCCCAGCATTTT.

This clonotype appeared many times. The rearrangement uses TRBV19 and TRBJ2-1, with D unresolved. Germline CDR1 is LNHDA and CDR2 is SQIVND (reference sequence). With 7 bases removed from V and 0 bases from J, the gap between germline ends came to 7 bases. This CDR3 region has 13 residues. The CDR3 coding sequence is TGTGCCAGTACAGCAAGCTCCTACAATGAGCAGTTCTTC. It yields the protein CASTASSYNEQFF.

This chain links TRBV13 with TRBJ1-1; a weak D match, TRBD1 (5 bases). This CDR3 is 13 amino acids long. Trimming cost V 7 bases and J 2 bases, with 11 bases left between them. CDR1 is PRHDT and CDR2 is FYEKMQ in the germline V gene (reference sequence). DNA for the CDR3: TGTGCCAGCACTTTGGGGGGAAACACTGAAGCTTTCTTT. This codes for CASTLGGNTEAFF.

This clonotype was picked up many times. V and J are TRBV19 and TRBJ1-2; D is ambiguous. Germline-derived CDR1 and CDR2 are LNHDA and SQIVND (reference sequence). The CDR3 has 13 residues. Trimming cost V 6 bases and J 8 bases, with 16 bases left between them. The CDR3 sequence is CASSPDLTGGYTF. The CDR3 coding sequence is TGTGCCAGTAGCCCGGACCTTACGGGGGGCTACACCTTC. Full variable domain (rest looked up from reference TRBV19 and TRBJ1-2): DGGITQSPKYLFRKEGQNVTLSCEQNLNHDAMYWYRQDPGQGLRLIYYSQIVNDFQKGDIAEGYSVSREKKESFPLTVTSAQKNPTAFYLCASSPDLTGGYTFGSGTRLTVV.

This clonotype has at least ten counts. The CDR3 DNA reads as TGTGCCAGCAGCCGACATGGACAGAATCAAGAGACCCAGTACTTC. It encodes CASSRHGQNQETQYF. This chain links TRBV14 with TRBJ2-5; the D gene is possibly TRBD1 (6 bases). Trimming cost V 4 bases and J 2 bases, with 14 bases left between them. Germline V lookup: CDR1 SGHDN, CDR2 FVKESK. The CDR3 runs 15 residues.

The rearrangement uses TRBV20-1 and TRBJ2-5; weak D call: TRBD2 (6 bases). Trimming removed 3 bases from V and 4 bases from J, with 12 bases in between. Germline V lookup: CDR1 DFQATT, CDR2 SNEGSKA (reference sequence). The CDR3 runs 13 residues. The CDR3 loop is CSASGTLGETQYF. The CDR3 nucleotides read TGCAGTGCTAGCGGGACTCTGGGAGAGACCCAGTACTTC.

J is TRBJ2-4 and V is TRBV20-1, with a tentative D call TRBD1 (6 bases). V lost 0 bases to trimming and J lost 5 bases, with 11 bases between them. This CDR3 has 14 amino acids. In germline, CDR1 is DFQATT, CDR2 SNEGSKA (reference sequence). The CDR3 nucleotides read TGCAGTGCTAGAGACCCCTGGACAGAAAACATTCAGTACTTC. Protein product: CSARDPWTENIQYF.

The rearrangement uses TRBV6-5 and TRBJ2-3; 8 bases map to TRBD2. The CDR3 has 15 residues. After removal of 7 bases from V and 3 bases from J, the junction contained 9 bases not matched to a gene. Germline loops: CDR1 MNHEY, CDR2 SVGAGI. CDR3 sequence (DNA): TGTGCCAGCACCCGAGCGGGGGAGTCAACAGATACGCAGTATTTT. It specifies CASTRAGESTDTQYF.

This clonotype occurred many times. The rearrangement uses TRBV7-2 and TRBJ1-5; D is undetermined. Trimming removed 4 bases at V and 2 bases at J, with 6 bases between. The CDR3 is 13 amino acids. CDR1 and CDR2 (germline): SGHTA, FQGNSA. The CDR3 bases are TGTGCCAGCAGCTCACAAGGCAATCAGCCCCAGCATTTT. Encoded protein: CASSSQGNQPQHF.

This clonotype was detected ten times or more. The rearrangement links TRBV7-9 to TRBJ2-4, with TRBD2 identical over 7 bases. The J segment lost 6 bases and the V segment lost 5 bases, leaving 7 bases of the junction unmatched. Germline V gives CDR1 SEHNR, CDR2 FQNEAQ (reference sequence). This CDR3 spans 14 amino acids. This chain's CDR3 is CASSPTWGGNIQYF. CDR3 DNA: TGTGCCAGCAGCCCTACCTGGGGGGGAAACATTCAGTACTTC. Combining the CDR3 with reference TRBV7-9 and TRBJ2-4 gives the whole variable domain DTGVSQNPRHKITKRGQNVTFRCDPISEHNRLYWYRQTLGQGPEFLTYFQNEAQLEKSRLLSDRFSAERPKGSFSTLEIQRTEQGDSAMYLCASSPTWGGNIQYFGAGTRLSVL.

In this sample, this clonotype turned up once. The gene calls are TRBV19 and TRBJ2-3; 9 bases fit TRBD1. CDR1 is LNHDA, CDR2 SQIVND, per germline (reference sequence). V shed 4 bases, J shed 3 bases, and the junction held 5 bases outside the gene matches. This CDR3 is 15 amino acids long. The CDR3 sequence is CASSTDRGRTDTQYF. The CDR3 DNA follows: TGTGCCAGTAGTACGGACAGGGGTAGGACAGATACGCAGTATTTT.

Only a few counts were recorded for this clonotype. J is TRBJ2-7 and V is TRBV28; D tentatively reads TRBD1 or TRBD2 (5 bases each). V was clipped by 6 bases and J by 1 base, with 19 bases between them. The CDR3 runs 16 residues. CDR1 is MDHEN, CDR2 SYDVKM, per germline. As DNA, the CDR3 is TGTGCCAGCAGCACCAACGGGGCCATGGGGTCCTACGAGCAGTACTTC. This gives the protein CASSTNGAMGSYEQYF. The complete variable domain, with remaining parts taken from reference TRBV28 and TRBJ2-7, reads DVKVTQSSRYLVKRTGEKVFLECVQDMDHENMFWYRQDPGLGLRLIYFSYDVKMKEKGDIPEGYSVSREKKERFSLILESASTNQTSMYLCASSTNGAMGSYEQYFGPGTRLTVT.

This clonotype has at least ten counts. V usage is TRBV28 and J usage is TRBJ1-1, with D unclear. Germline CDR1 reads MDHEN; CDR2 reads SYDVKM. V lost 7 bases, J lost 4 bases, and 19 bases lay in between. This CDR3 is built from 15 residues. CDR3 region: CASTLSPGILTEAFF. The CDR3 nucleotides are TGTGCCAGCACTCTATCCCCCGGGATCCTCACTGAAGCTTTCTTT.